Sequencing of this TCR beta chain was carried out in a study of cytomegalovirus exposure and HLA in healthy donors. General study results and limits: A few of the chains that were CMV-associated were confirmed in vitro to be specific for CMV antigens. The investigators catalogued 180 or so TCR beta chains as cytomegalovirus-associated.

Details on this clone: The target antigen is unknown.

Both 60 Vbeta primers and 13 Jbeta primers went into the PCR. Clones were sequenced by immunoSEQ multiplex PCR, and TCRdb holds only the in-frame ones, with some missing. The data hold 60,000 to 70,000 clones, with roughly 75% observed a single time. Germline loops: CDR1 SGDLS, CDR2 YYNGEE. V was clipped by 3 bases and J by 3 bases; unmatched bases: 2. This CDR3 comprises 14 residues. Source material: PBMCs. The chain couples TRBV9 to TRBJ1-5, with 8 bases lining up with TRBD1. The sequence derives from a woman under 40 in good health and CMV-seronegative. DNA of the CDR3: TGTGCCAGCAGCGAACAGGGGGACAATCAGCCCCAGCATTTT. Protein sequence: CASSEQGDNQPQHF.